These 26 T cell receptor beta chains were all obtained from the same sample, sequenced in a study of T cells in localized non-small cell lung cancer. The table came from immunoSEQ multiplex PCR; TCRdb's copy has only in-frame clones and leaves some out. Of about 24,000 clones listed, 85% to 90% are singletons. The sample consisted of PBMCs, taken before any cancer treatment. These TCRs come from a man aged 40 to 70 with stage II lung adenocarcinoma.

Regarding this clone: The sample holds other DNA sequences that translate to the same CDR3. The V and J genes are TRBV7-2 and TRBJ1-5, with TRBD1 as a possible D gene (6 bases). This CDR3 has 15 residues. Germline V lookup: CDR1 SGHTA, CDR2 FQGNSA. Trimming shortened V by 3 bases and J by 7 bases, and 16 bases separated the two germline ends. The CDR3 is CASSLGRGAGQPQHF. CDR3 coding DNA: TGTGCCAGCAGCTTGGGCAGGGGCGCGGGACAGCCCCAGCATTTT.

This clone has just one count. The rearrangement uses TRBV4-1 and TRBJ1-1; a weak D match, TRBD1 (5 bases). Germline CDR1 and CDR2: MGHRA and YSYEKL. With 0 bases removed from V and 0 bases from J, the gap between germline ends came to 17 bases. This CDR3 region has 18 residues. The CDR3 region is CASSQDSSSGPMNTEAFF. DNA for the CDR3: TGCGCCAGCAGCCAAGATAGTTCGTCAGGGCCGATGAACACTGAAGCTTTCTTT.

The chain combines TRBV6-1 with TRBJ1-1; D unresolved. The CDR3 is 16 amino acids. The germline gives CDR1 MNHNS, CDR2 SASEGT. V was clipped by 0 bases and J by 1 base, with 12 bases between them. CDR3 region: CASSEAGRGENTEAFF. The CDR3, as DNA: TGTGCCAGCAGTGAAGCCGGGCGGGGTGAGAACACTGAAGCTTTCTTT.

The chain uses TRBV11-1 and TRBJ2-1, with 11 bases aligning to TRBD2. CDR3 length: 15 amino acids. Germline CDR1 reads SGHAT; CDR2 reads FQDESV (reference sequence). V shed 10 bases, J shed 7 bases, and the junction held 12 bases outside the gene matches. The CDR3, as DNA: TGTGCCATCTCCACATGGACTAGCGGGCAAAATGAGCAGTTCTTC. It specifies CAISTWTSGQNEQFF.

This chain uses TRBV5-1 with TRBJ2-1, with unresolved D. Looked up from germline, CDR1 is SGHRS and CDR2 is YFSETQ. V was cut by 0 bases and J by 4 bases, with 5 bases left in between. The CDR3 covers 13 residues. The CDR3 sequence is CASSLGAYNEQFF. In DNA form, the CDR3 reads TGCGCCAGCAGCTTGGGCGCTTACAATGAGCAGTTCTTC. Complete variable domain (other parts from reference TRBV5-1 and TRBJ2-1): KAGVTQTPRYLIKTRGQQVTLSCSPISGHRSVSWYQQTPGQGLQFLFEYFSETQRNKGNFPGRFSGRQFSNSRSEMNVSTLELGDSALYLCASSLGAYNEQFFGPGTRLTVL.

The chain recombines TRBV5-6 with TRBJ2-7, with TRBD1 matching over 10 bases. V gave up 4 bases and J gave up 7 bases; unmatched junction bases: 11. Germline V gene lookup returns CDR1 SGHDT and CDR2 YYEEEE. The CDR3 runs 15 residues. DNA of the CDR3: TGTGCCAGCAGCCCCCGAAGTGGACAGGGGGGAGAGCAGTACTTC. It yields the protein CASSPRSGQGGEQYF.

The CDR3, as DNA: TGTGCTAGTGGCCTTCTCCCTAGCAATGAGCAGTTCTTC. This gives the protein CASGLLPSNEQFF. The V call is TRBV12-5, the J call TRBJ2-1; D is undetermined. The V end lost 6 bases, the J end lost 6 bases, and 12 bases lay between the germline ends. CDR3 length equals 13 residues. Germline-derived CDR1 and CDR2 are LGHNT and FRNRAP.

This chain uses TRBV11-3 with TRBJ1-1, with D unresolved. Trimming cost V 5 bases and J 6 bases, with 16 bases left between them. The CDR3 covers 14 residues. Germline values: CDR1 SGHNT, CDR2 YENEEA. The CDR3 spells CASSPMGTVAEAFF. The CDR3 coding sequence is TGTGCCAGCAGCCCCATGGGAACCGTCGCTGAAGCTTTCTTT.

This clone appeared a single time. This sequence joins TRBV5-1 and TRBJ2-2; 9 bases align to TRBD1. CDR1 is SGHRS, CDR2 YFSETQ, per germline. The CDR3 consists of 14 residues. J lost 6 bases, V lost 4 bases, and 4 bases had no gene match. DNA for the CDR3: TGCGCCAGCAGCAATCGACAGGGGGCCGGGGAGCTGTTTTTT. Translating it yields CASSNRQGAGELFF.

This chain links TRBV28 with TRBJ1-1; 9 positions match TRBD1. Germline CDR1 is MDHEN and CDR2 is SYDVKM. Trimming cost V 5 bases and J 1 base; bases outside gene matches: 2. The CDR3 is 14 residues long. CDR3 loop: CASSATGGNTEAFF. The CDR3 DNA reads TGTGCCAGCAGTGCGACAGGGGGGAACACTGAAGCTTTCTTT. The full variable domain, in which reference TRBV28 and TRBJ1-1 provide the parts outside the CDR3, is DVKVTQSSRYLVKRTGEKVFLECVQDMDHENMFWYRQDPGLGLRLIYFSYDVKMKEKGDIPEGYSVSREKKERFSLILESASTNQTSMYLCASSATGGNTEAFFGQGTRLTVV.

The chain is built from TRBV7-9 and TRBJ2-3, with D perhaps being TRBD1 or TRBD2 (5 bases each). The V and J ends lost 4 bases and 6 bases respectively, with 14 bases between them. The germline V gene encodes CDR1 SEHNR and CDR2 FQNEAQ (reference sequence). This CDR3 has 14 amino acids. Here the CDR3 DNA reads TGTGCCAGCAGCTATGGACGGGGACGGGATACGCAGTATTTT. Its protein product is CASSYGRGRDTQYF. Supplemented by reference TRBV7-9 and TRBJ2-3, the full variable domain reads DTGVSQNPRHKITKRGQNVTFRCDPISEHNRLYWYRQTLGQGPEFLTYFQNEAQLEKSRLLSDRFSAERPKGSFSTLEIQRTEQGDSAMYLCASSYGRGRDTQYFGPGTRLTVL.

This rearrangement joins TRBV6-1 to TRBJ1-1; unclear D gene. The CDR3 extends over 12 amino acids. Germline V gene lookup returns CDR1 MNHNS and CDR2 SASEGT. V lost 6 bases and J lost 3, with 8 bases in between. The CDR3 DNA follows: TGTGCCAGCAGGGCGTATGACACTGAAGCTTTCTTT. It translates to CASRAYDTEAFF.

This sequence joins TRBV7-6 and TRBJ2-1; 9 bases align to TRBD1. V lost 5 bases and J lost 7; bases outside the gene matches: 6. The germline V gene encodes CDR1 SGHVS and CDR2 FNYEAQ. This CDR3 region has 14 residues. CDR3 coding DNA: TGTGCCAGCAGCCCAACAGGGGGCTGGAATGAGCAGTTCTTC. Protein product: CASSPTGGWNEQFF.

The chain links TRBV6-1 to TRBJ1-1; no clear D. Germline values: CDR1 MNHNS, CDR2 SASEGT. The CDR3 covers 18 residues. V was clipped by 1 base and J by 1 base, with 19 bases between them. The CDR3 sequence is CASSEGMGFVGWNTEAFF. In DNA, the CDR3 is TGTGCCAGCAGTGAAGGAATGGGTTTTGTGGGCTGGAACACTGAAGCTTTCTTT.

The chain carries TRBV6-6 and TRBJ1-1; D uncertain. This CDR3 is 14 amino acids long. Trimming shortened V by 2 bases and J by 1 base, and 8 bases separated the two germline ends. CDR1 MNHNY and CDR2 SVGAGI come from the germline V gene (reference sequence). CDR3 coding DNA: TGTGCCAGCAGTTACGGAGCTAAGAACACTGAAGCTTTCTTT. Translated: CASSYGAKNTEAFF.

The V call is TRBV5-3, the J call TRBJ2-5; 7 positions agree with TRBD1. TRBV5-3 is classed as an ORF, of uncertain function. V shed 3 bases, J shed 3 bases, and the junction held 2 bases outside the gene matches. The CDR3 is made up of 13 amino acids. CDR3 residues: CARSYGQEETQYF. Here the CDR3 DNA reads TGTGCCAGAAGCTATGGACAGGAAGAGACCCAGTACTTC.

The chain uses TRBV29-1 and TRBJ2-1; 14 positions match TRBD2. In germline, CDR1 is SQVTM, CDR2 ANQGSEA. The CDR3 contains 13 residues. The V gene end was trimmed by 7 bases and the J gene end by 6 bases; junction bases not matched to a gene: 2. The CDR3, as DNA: TGCAGCGGGACTAGCGGGGGGTCCAATGAGCAGTTCTTC. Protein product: CSGTSGGSNEQFF.

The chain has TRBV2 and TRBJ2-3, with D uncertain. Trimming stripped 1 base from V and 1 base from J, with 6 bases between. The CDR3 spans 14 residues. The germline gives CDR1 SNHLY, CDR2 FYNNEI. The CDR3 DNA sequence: TGTGCCAGCAGTGAAGGGCTGGGCACAGATACGCAGTATTTT. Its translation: CASSEGLGTDTQYF.

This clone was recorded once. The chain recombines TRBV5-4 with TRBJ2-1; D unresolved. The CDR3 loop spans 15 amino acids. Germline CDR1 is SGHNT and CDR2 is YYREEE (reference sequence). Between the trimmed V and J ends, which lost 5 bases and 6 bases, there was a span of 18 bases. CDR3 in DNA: TGTGCCAGCAGTCTGGACCCGAAACCGGGCAATGAGCAGTTCTTC. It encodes CASSLDPKPGNEQFF.

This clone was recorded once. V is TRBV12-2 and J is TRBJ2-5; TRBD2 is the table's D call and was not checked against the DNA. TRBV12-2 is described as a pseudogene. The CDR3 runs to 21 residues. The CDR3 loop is CASRLAPGAGPHGAGKETQYF. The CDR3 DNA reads TGTGCAAGTCGCTTAGCGCCCGGCGCGGGACCTCACGGGGCCGGTAAAGAGACCCAGTACTTC.

In DNA, the CDR3 is TGTGCCAGCAGCGCTCCTTTATCTCGCGAGCAGTACTTC. Encoded protein: CASSAPLSREQYF. The V gene is TRBV9, the J gene TRBJ2-7; the D is unclear. This CDR3 is 13 amino acids long. Between the trimmed V and J ends, which lost 3 bases and 6 bases, there was a span of 13 bases. Germline loops: CDR1 SGDLS, CDR2 YYNGEE.

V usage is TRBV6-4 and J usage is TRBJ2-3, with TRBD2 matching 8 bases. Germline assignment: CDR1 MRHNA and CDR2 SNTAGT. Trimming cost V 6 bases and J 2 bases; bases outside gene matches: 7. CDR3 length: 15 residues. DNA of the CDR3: TGTGCCAGCAGCCCATTAGCGGGGACCACAGATACGCAGTATTTT. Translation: CASSPLAGTTDTQYF.

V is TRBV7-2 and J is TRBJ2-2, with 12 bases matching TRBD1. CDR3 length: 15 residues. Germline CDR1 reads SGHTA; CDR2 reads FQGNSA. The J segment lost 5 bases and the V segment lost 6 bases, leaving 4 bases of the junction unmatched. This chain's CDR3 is CASSSGQGATGELFF. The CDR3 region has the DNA TGTGCCAGCAGTTCGGGACAGGGGGCAACCGGGGAGCTGTTTTTT.

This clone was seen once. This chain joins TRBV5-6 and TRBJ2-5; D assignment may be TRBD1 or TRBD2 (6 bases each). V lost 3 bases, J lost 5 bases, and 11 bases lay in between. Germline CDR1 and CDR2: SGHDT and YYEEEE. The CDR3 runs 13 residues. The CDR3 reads CASSSLGGETQYF. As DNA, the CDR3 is TGTGCCAGCAGCTCACTAGGGGGGGAGACCCAGTACTTC.

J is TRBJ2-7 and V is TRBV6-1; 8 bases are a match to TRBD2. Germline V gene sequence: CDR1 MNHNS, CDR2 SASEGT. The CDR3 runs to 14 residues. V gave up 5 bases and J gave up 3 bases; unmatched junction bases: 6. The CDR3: CASSHSGGGYEQYF. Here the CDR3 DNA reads TGTGCCAGCAGTCACAGCGGGGGCGGCTACGAGCAGTACTTC.

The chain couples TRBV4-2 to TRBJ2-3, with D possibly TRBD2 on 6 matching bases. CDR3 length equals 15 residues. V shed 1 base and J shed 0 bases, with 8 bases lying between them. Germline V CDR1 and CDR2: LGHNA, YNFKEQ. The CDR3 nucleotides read TGTGCCAGCAGCCAAGGGACTACTAGCACAGATACGCAGTATTTT. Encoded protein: CASSQGTTSTDTQYF.